These T cell receptor beta chains were read from a single sample in a study of response to subunit inactivated influenza vaccine. TCRdb analysed the RT-PCR reads with MiXCR anew, one entry per CDR3 protein. The sample contains 150,000 to 200,000 distinct CDR3 sequences, about 9% of which appear only once. The material was non-naive T cells sorted from PBMCs, obtained on the day of vaccination. These receptors were taken from a man aged 45 to 65 who received an inactivated influenza vaccine. Each CDR3 is given with its conserved first and last residue. D genes are given only for firm matches. Part of the rows lack a size; the others show once, few, many or a class for expanded clones.

J,D,size,V,DNA,CDR3
TRBJ2-7,TRBD1,-,TRBV6-5,TGTGCCAGCAGTTATAAGGGAAACCTACAGGGGCGAGAGCAGTACTTC,CASSYKGNLQGREQYF
TRBJ1-6,TRBD1,-,TRBV7-2,TGTGCCAGCAGCTACAAACAGGGGGTGGATTCACCCCTCCACTTT,CASSYKQGVDSPLHF
TRBJ2-3,TRBD1,many,TRBV6-1,TGTGCCAGCAGCTCCAACAGGGGTTATACGCAGTATTTT,CASSSNRGYTQYF
TRBJ2-5,-,-,TRBV11-3,TGTGCCAGCAGCTTAGGTCTCGGGACACACGTCCAAGAGACCCAGTACTTC,CASSLGLGTHVQETQYF
TRBJ2-7,TRBD1,many,TRBV12-3/TRBV12-4,TGTGCCAGCAGTCCGGGACAGCCTTACGAGCAGTACTTC,CASSPGQPYEQYF
TRBJ1-2,-,-,TRBV29-1,TGCAGCGTCGCGACACAGGGAAGGGGCTACACCTTC,CSVATQGRGYTF
TRBJ1-1,-,-,TRBV4-1,TGCGCCAGCAGCCAAGATTTTAGGGCTTACACTGAAGCTTTCTTT,CASSQDFRAYTEAFF
TRBJ2-5,TRBD2,many,TRBV20-1,TGCAGTGCTAGATGGACTAGCGGGGGCCAAGAGACCCAGTACTTC,CSARWTSGGQETQYF
TRBJ2-3,-,many,TRBV3-1,TGTGCCAGCAGCCCCCGGGCGGCCGCTAGCACAGATACGCAGTATTTT,CASSPRAAASTDTQYF
TRBJ2-7,-,many,TRBV28,TGTGCCAGCAGTTTACACGGCTACGAGCAGTACTTC,CASSLHGYEQYF
TRBJ2-1,TRBD2,few,TRBV7-8,TGTGCCAGCAGCTTAAGGGCGGGAGGAGGCGATGAGCAGTTCTTC,CASSLRAGGGDEQFF
TRBJ1-3,-,-,TRBV12-3/TRBV12-4,TGTGCCAGCAGGTCCTTCGGGACATATGGAAACACCATATATTTT,CASRSFGTYGNTIYF
TRBJ1-5,-,-,TRBV10-2,TGCGCCAGCAGTGAGTCTGGGTACAGGGCCAATCAGCCCCAGCATTTT,CASSESGYRANQPQHF
TRBJ2-5,-,-,TRBV20-1,TGCAGTGCTACTCCCTCCGTGGAGACCCAGTACTTC,CSATPSVETQYF
TRBJ2-3,-,many,TRBV28,TGTGCCAGCAGTGGACAGTTGAGCACAGATACGCAGTATTTT,CASSGQLSTDTQYF
TRBJ2-2,-,few,TRBV18,TGTGCCAGCTCACCATCGGACATAAACACCGGGGAGCTGTTTTTT,CASSPSDINTGELFF
TRBJ2-3,-,-,TRBV20-1,TGCAGTGCTGACGTGGCGGGGAGCACAGATACGCAGTATTTT,CSADVAGSTDTQYF
TRBJ1-5,TRBD1,few,TRBV28,TGTGCCAGCAGGACCGGGACAGTCCCCAATCAGCCCCAGCATTTT,CASRTGTVPNQPQHF
TRBJ2-3,TRBD2,many,TRBV6-5,TGTGCCAGCAGTTCCGATCGAGCGGGGGGGCCATCAGATACGCAGTATTTT,CASSSDRAGGPSDTQYF
TRBJ2-5,TRBD2,few,TRBV6-5,TGTGCCAGCAGTTTCGGACTAGTGAGTTTGGGGACCCAGTACTTC,CASSFGLVSLGTQYF
TRBJ1-6,-,many,TRBV27,TGTGCCAGCCGTTACAGCCAGAGCTCCTATAATTCACCCCTCCACTTT,CASRYSQSSYNSPLHF
TRBJ2-1,-,many,TRBV4-3,TGCGCCAGCAGCCAAGTGTTCGGTGTACCGGCCTACAATGAGCAGTTCTTC,CASSQVFGVPAYNEQFF
TRBJ1-2,-,-,TRBV6-1,TGTGCCAGCAGTGAGAACCCAAGATTCTATGGCTACACCTTC,CASSENPRFYGYTF
TRBJ2-7,TRBD2,-,TRBV5-1,TGCGCCAGCAGCTTGAGCGCTAGCGGGAAAAGCTCCTACGAGCAGTACTTC,CASSLSASGKSSYEQYF
TRBJ2-2,TRBD2,few,TRBV19,TGTGCCAGTAGTGTTACTGCGGGAGCCGACACCGGGGAGCTGTTTTTT,CASSVTAGADTGELFF
TRBJ2-5,-,-,TRBV20-1,TGCAGTGCTATCTTAGGCAGCCAAGAGACCCAGTACTTC,CSAILGSQETQYF
TRBJ2-3,-,many,TRBV4-1,TGCGCCAGCAGCCAAGTGGCCAGTCGTTCAGATACGCAGTATTTT,CASSQVASRSDTQYF
TRBJ1-4,TRBD1,few,TRBV20-1,TGCAGTGCTAGCCAGGGGGCTAAGGAAAAACTGTTTTTT,CSASQGAKEKLFF
TRBJ2-3,TRBD2,few,TRBV6-2/TRBV6-3,TGTGCCAGCAGCCGATGGACTAGCGCGATGACAAGAACCCCCACAGATACGCAGTATTTT,CASSRWTSAMTRTPTDTQYF
TRBJ2-3,-,few,TRBV12-3/TRBV12-4,TGTGCCAGCAGTAAAGGGGGTCTTAACACAGATACGCAGTATTTT,CASSKGGLNTDTQYF
TRBJ2-3,-,few,TRBV7-2,TGTGCCAGCAGCGCGGACTCGGCCCCCACAGATACGCAGTATTTT,CASSADSAPTDTQYF
TRBJ2-7,TRBD2,few,TRBV9,TGTGCCAGCAGCCATGGTAAGCGGGGCTACGAGCAGTACTTC,CASSHGKRGYEQYF
TRBJ2-1,TRBD2,many,TRBV20-1,TGCAGTGCTAGTAGACTAGCGGGAAATGAGCAGTTCTTC,CSASRLAGNEQFF
TRBJ1-2,TRBD1,-,TRBV19,TGTGCCAGTAGTATGGACAGGGCCACTAACTATGGCTACACCTTC,CASSMDRATNYGYTF
TRBJ2-3,TRBD2,-,TRBV11-2,TGTGCCAGCAGCTTTAGCGGGACCGCACGGGATACGCAGTATTTT,CASSFSGTARDTQYF
TRBJ2-1,TRBD2,-,TRBV7-2,TGTGCCAGCAGCTCCACTAGCGGGAGTTACAATGAGCAGTTCTTC,CASSSTSGSYNEQFF
TRBJ2-1,-,few,TRBV20-1,TGCAGTGCTAGAGATTCCCGGGGTCAGTGGGAGCAGTTCTTC,CSARDSRGQWEQFF